This TCR beta chain was recorded in a study of blood T cell repertoires in COVID-19. The overall study: The samples span acute and convalescent COVID-19 from the United States, Italy and Spain. PBMCs, B-cell-depleted T cells, or T cells provided the cDNA or gDNA that made up the material.

Germline V gene lookup returns CDR1 KGHSH and CDR2 LQKENI. The length of the CDR3 is 16 residues. V lost 0 bases to trimming and J lost 10 bases; unmatched junction nucleotides: 8. Authors' data handling: Amplified reference gene primers provided the basis for estimating nucleated cell counts. Assay: immunoSEQ multiplex PCR; the TCRdb copy retains only in-frame clones and omits some. That table is the source of V, J and clone size, and D and trimming were worked out from the DNA. The repertoire holds around 180,000 clones, with approximately 79% as singletons. This clone was counted between two and nine times.

This clonotype was sampled from a man between 60 and 75 years old with active or convalescent COVID-19. Sample: peripheral blood. The V and J genes are TRBV18 and TRBJ2-3, with 12 bases identical to TRBD2. As DNA, the CDR3 is TGTGCCAGCTCACCACCGGGACTAGCGGGTACAGAGGCGCAGTATTTT. As protein: CASSPPGLAGTEAQYF.